Reported below is one T cell receptor beta chain. Its specificity is unknown. Prior autoimmune disease or systemic immunosuppression barred patients. TCRdb's table, derived via immunoSEQ multiplex PCR, lists solely in-frame clones and lacks some. The top ten hold 3% to 3.5% of the sample, which has about 57,000 clones, 83% seen once. The data derive from a study of OX40 agonist ivuxolimab in advanced cancers. The wider study: At 0.01 to 10 mg/kg, ivuxolimab was administered intravenously to patients every 2 weeks. Study-level points and caveats: Blood T cells, both CD4+ and CD8+, expanded clonally by week 6 at 0.1 to 3.0 mg/kg.

Germline V CDR1 and CDR2: MDHEN, SYDVKM. This CDR3 is 12 amino acids long. Trimming took off 10 bases at V and 0 bases at J, with 7 bases between the two ends. Sample: CD4+ or CD8+ T cells sorted from blood, taken in a trial of the OX40 agonist ivuxolimab. The sequence was collected from an adult with an advanced solid tumor such as melanoma, head and neck, liver or kidney cancer. The chain joins TRBV28 to TRBJ1-5; D not resolved. DNA for the CDR3: TGTGCCACCCGTAATAGCAATCAGCCCCAGCATTTT. Protein product: CATRNSNQPQHF.